The rows below give T cell receptor beta chains drawn from one sample of a study of CD8 T cells in Susac syndrome. TCRdb reprocessed the immunoSEQ multiplex PCR reads via MiXCR and lists one record per CDR3 protein. The sample has more than 150,000 distinct CDR3 sequences; around 94% are singletons. The sample was CD4+ T cells from PBMCs. The receptors derive from a human donor in good health. The CDR3 runs from the conserved cysteine through the conserved F or W. A D gene is named only where the DNA matches it firmly. Clone size is shown for a subset of rows, as once, few, many or a class of expanded clone.

d_call	clone_size	j_call	v_call	cdr3_aa	cdr3_nt
NA	once	TRBJ2-3	TRBV4-2	CASSPPTGSTDTQYF	TGTGCCAGCAGCCCCCCGACCGGGAGCACAGATACGCAGTATTTT
NA	NA	TRBJ2-7	TRBV6-6	CASSYFSGGTNEQYF	TGTGCCAGCAGTTACTTCAGTGGCGGGACGAACGAGCAGTACTTC
TRBD2	NA	TRBJ2-5	TRBV9	CASSELADQETQYF	TGTGCCAGCAGCGAACTAGCGGACCAAGAGACCCAGTACTTC
NA	few	TRBJ2-7	TRBV7-9	CASSLAGLDEQYF	TGTGCCAGCAGCTTAGCGGGGTTGGACGAGCAGTACTTC
NA	once	TRBJ1-5	TRBV30	CAWSELGFNQPQHF	TGTGCCTGGAGTGAATTAGGGTTTAATCAGCCCCAGCATTTT
NA	NA	TRBJ2-3	TRBV18	CASSPMSGDTQYF	TGTGCCAGCTCACCAATGAGCGGAGATACGCAGTATTTT
TRBD1	once	TRBJ2-1	TRBV4-3	CASSPPGTGVNEQFF	TGCGCCAGCAGCCCGCCCGGGACAGGGGTCAATGAGCAGTTCTTC
NA	NA	TRBJ2-1	TRBV3-1	CASSQVGEQFF	TGTGCCAGCAGCCAAGTCGGTGAGCAGTTCTTC
NA	NA	TRBJ1-6	TRBV6-5	CASSYSPVGRAASPLHF	TGTGCCAGCAGTTACTCTCCTGTTGGCAGGGCGGCGTCACCCCTCCACTTT
TRBD1	NA	TRBJ2-5	TRBV3-1	CASSPRDRRGTQYF	TGTGCCAGCAGCCCGCGGGACAGGCGAGGGACCCAGTACTTC
NA	NA	TRBJ2-1	TRBV29-1	CSVARLSYNEQFF	TGCAGCGTCGCTAGATTGTCCTACAATGAGCAGTTCTTC
NA	NA	TRBJ2-5	TRBV7-2	CASSLRPVGPLQETQYF	TGTGCCAGCAGCTTAAGGCCAGTAGGCCCCCTCCAAGAGACCCAGTACTTC
NA	NA	TRBJ2-7	TRBV7-9	CASSFDNPPYEQYF	TGTGCCAGCAGCTTCGACAATCCCCCCTACGAGCAGTACTTC